A single sample is the source of the 25 T cell receptor beta chains below, sequenced in a study of blood T cell repertoires in COVID-19. Method: immunoSEQ multiplex PCR; TCRdb's copy keeps in-frame clones and lacks some. The repertoire holds around 140,000 clones, with 75% to 90% as singletons. Input material: peripheral blood. Source of these receptors: a man aged 50 to 59 with active COVID-19.

CDR3 DNA: TGTGCCAGCAGCTCCTCCGGGACAGGGGTCGGCGAGCAGTACTTC. This sequence encodes CASSSSGTGVGEQYF. V gene TRBV13 combines with J gene TRBJ2-7; TRBD1 matches at 10 bases. After removal of 4 bases from V and 6 bases from J, the junction contained 9 bases not matched to a gene. The CDR3 has 15 residues. Germline V gives CDR1 PRHDT, CDR2 FYEKMQ (reference sequence).

With regard to this clone: Other DNA sequences in this specimen translate into the identical CDR3. The chain links TRBV2 to TRBJ2-7; no reliable D call. The CDR3 is 12 residues long. The germline V gene encodes CDR1 SNHLY and CDR2 FYNNEI. Trimming cost V 3 bases and J 1 base, with 4 bases left between them. The CDR3 region has the DNA TGTGCCAGCAGTGACAGTTCCTACGAGCAGTACTTC. Amino acid sequence: CASSDSSYEQYF.

The chain couples TRBV3-1 (or the pseudogene TRBV3-2) to TRBJ1-6; 9 bases align to TRBD1. J gave up 10 bases and V 2 bases, and 18 bases lay outside the gene matches. The CDR3 contains 19 residues. Germline loops: CDR1 LGHDT, CDR2 YNNKEL (reference sequence). The CDR3 DNA reads TGTGCCAGCAGCCAACGCGGGTCGGACAGGGGAAGTAATTTATCACCCCTCCACTTT. Translating gives CASSQRGSDRGSNLSPLHF.

The chain uses TRBV18 and TRBJ2-7; the D gene is possibly TRBD2 (5 bases). There are 13 residues in the CDR3. Trimming stripped 0 bases from V and 6 bases from J, with 9 bases between. Germline V gene lookup returns CDR1 KGHSH and CDR2 LQKENI. CDR3 nucleotides: TGTGCCAGCTCACCACCTCCGGGAACCGAGCAGTACTTC. The encoded protein is CASSPPPGTEQYF.

The genes are TRBV7-2 and TRBJ2-5; D unresolved. Germline CDR1 reads SGHTA; CDR2 reads FQGNSA. The length of the CDR3 is 12 residues. V gave up 1 base and J gave up 3 bases, with 3 bases separating them. The CDR3 DNA is TGTGCCAGCAGCTTAGGTAAAGAGACCCAGTACTTC. As protein: CASSLGKETQYF.

V gene TRBV13 combines with J gene TRBJ2-7; TRBD1 aligns across 7 bases. Germline assignment: CDR1 PRHDT and CDR2 FYEKMQ (reference sequence). Trimming removed 0 bases from V and 0 bases from J; junction bases left unmatched: 2. This CDR3 has 15 residues. The CDR3 region has the DNA TGTGCCAGCAGCTTAGGCGGGACAGTCTCCTACGAGCAGTACTTC. This encodes CASSLGGTVSYEQYF.

The genes are TRBV30 and TRBJ2-5; D call uncertain. The CDR3 totals 13 residues. From germline, CDR1 is GTSNPN and CDR2 SVGIG (reference sequence). V lost 0 bases, J lost 4 bases, and 9 bases lay in between. The CDR3 DNA reads TGTGCCTGGAGTGTGCAAGCCGGAGAGACCCAGTACTTC. It is translated as CAWSVQAGETQYF.

The genes are TRBV6-5 and TRBJ2-3; 12 bases fit TRBD2. The CDR3 loop spans 15 amino acids. V lost 7 bases and J lost 2; bases outside the gene matches: 4. Germline CDR1 reads MNHEY; CDR2 reads SVGAGI. The chain's CDR3 is CASIGLAGLTDTQYF. For the CDR3, the DNA is TGTGCCAGCATTGGACTAGCGGGGCTCACAGATACGCAGTATTTT.

The rearrangement uses TRBV2 and TRBJ2-1, with a weak D call TRBD2 (6 bases). The CDR3 is 15 amino acids. Germline V gene lookup returns CDR1 SNHLY and CDR2 FYNNEI. Trimming took off 1 base at V and 7 bases at J, with 14 bases between the two ends. CDR3 residues: CASSEESSAENEQFF. As DNA, the CDR3 is TGTGCCAGCAGTGAAGAATCTAGCGCAGAGAATGAGCAGTTCTTC.

The V and J genes are TRBV12-3 or TRBV12-4 and TRBJ2-5; D unresolved. This CDR3 has 12 amino acids. The V gene lost 6 bases and the J gene lost 4 bases, with 9 bases spanning the gap. The chain's CDR3 is CASSYLRETQYF. The CDR3 DNA reads TGTGCCAGCAGCTATCTAAGAGAGACCCAGTACTTC.

The chain uses TRBV19 and TRBJ1-1; D is unclear. CDR1 LNHDA and CDR2 SQIVND come from the germline V gene (reference sequence). With 6 bases removed from V and 5 bases from J, the gap between germline ends came to 13 bases. The CDR3 runs 13 residues. CDR3 nucleotide sequence: TGTGCCAGTAGCCAGATTGAGGGAACTGAAGCTTTCTTT. This encodes CASSQIEGTEAFF. Looking up the rest from reference TRBV19 and TRBJ1-1 gives the full variable domain: DGGITQSPKYLFRKEGQNVTLSCEQNLNHDAMYWYRQDPGQGLRLIYYSQIVNDFQKGDIAEGYSVSREKKESFPLTVTSAQKNPTAFYLCASSQIEGTEAFFGQGTRLTVV.

This clone has just one count. This chain connects TRBV6-7 to TRBJ2-1; 9 bases are a match to TRBD1. Being an ORF, TRBV6-7 has a function that is uncertain. The trim removed 10 bases at V and 3 bases at J, leaving 13 bases unmatched. This CDR3 is built from 16 residues. The CDR3 DNA reads as TGTGCCATCCTACTTCACCGGGACAGGGACTACAATGAGCAGTTCTTC. Residues: CAILLHRDRDYNEQFF.

The CDR3 bases are TGTGCCAGCAGCTTAGGGAGGGGCACCGGGGAGCTGTTTTTT. This encodes CASSLGRGTGELFF. This chain connects TRBV7-8 to TRBJ2-2, with a possible D match to TRBD2 (6 bases). Per the germline V gene, CDR1 is SGHVS and CDR2 is FQNEAQ. The CDR3 is 14 amino acids. Trimming stripped 1 base from V and 4 bases from J, with 7 bases between.

The rearrangement links TRBV18 to TRBJ2-3, with TRBD2 identical over 7 bases. Germline CDR1 and CDR2: KGHSH and LQKENI. Trimming removed 3 bases from V and 1 base from J; junction bases left unmatched: 7. The CDR3 has 16 amino acids. CDR3 DNA sequence: TGTGCCAGCTCACCTCAAGGCGGGGGTGGCACAGATACGCAGTATTTT. Translating gives CASSPQGGGGTDTQYF.

The genes are TRBV3-1 (or the pseudogene TRBV3-2) and TRBJ1-2, with no clear D. Trimming pared 1 base from V and 1 base from J, leaving 7 bases between. Germline CDR1 is LGHDT and CDR2 is YNNKEL (reference sequence). The CDR3 extends over 14 amino acids. The CDR3 spells CASSQAKHNYGYTF. In nucleotides, the CDR3 is TGTGCCAGCAGCCAAGCCAAACATAACTATGGCTACACCTTC.

The rearrangement uses TRBV11-2 and TRBJ1-5; TRBD1 aligns across 7 bases. This CDR3 has 17 amino acids. In germline, CDR1 is SGHAT, CDR2 FQNNGV. V lost 0 bases, J lost 1 base, and 6 bases stayed unmatched. Here the CDR3 DNA reads TGTGCCAGCAGCTTAGATGGGACAGCTACAAGCAATCAGCCCCAGCATTTT. It is translated as CASSLDGTATSNQPQHF.

This chain uses TRBV5-5 with TRBJ1-6; D is uncertain. The V gene lost 9 bases and the J gene lost 3 bases, with 10 bases spanning the gap. Germline V gives CDR1 SGHKS, CDR2 YYEKEE (reference sequence). The CDR3 sequence is 13 residues long. This chain's CDR3 is CATSNIYNSPLHF. CDR3 nucleotides: TGTGCCACTTCGAACATCTATAATTCACCCCTCCACTTT.

This clone was seen more than once but under ten times. The gene calls are TRBV12-3 or TRBV12-4 and TRBJ2-7; no clear D. The CDR3 consists of 12 residues. The V end lost 6 bases, the J end lost 7 bases, and 13 bases lay between the germline ends. The chain's CDR3 is CASSSHSGEQYF. The CDR3 DNA reads as TGTGCCAGCAGCTCCCACTCAGGAGAGCAGTACTTC.

The chain couples TRBV4-1 to TRBJ1-1; the D is unclear. The V end lost 1 base, the J end lost 4 bases, and 16 bases lay between the germline ends. Germline V CDR1 and CDR2: MGHRA, YSYEKL. This CDR3 has 16 residues. The CDR3 nucleotides read TGCGCCAGCAGCCAAGCGGGTGGAAGGATCAGCACTGAAGCTTTCTTT. Amino acids: CASSQAGGRISTEAFF.

This chain joins TRBV29-1 and TRBJ2-7; D may be TRBD2 (5 bases). Trimming stripped 6 bases from V and 2 bases from J, with 8 bases between. Germline CDR1 and CDR2: SQVTM and ANQGSEA. The CDR3 loop spans 11 amino acids. CDR3 amino acids: CSVAGTYEQYF. As DNA, the CDR3 is TGCAGCGTGGCCGGGACCTACGAGCAGTACTTC.

The chain joins TRBV28 to TRBJ1-6; 7 nucleotides align to TRBD1. The junction had 10 bases not matched to a gene; V was cut back by 4 bases and J by 13 bases. There are 14 residues in the CDR3. The germline gives CDR1 MDHEN, CDR2 SYDVKM. The CDR3 DNA follows: TGTGCCAGCAGTTGGGACTCGACAGGGACCCCCCTCCACTTT. This sequence encodes CASSWDSTGTPLHF. The full variable domain, completed using reference TRBV28 and TRBJ1-6, is DVKVTQSSRYLVKRTGEKVFLECVQDMDHENMFWYRQDPGLGLRLIYFSYDVKMKEKGDIPEGYSVSREKKERFSLILESASTNQTSMYLCASSWDSTGTPLHFGNGTRLTVT.

The chain combines TRBV6-4 with TRBJ2-2; weak D call: TRBD1 (5 bases). Deletions cut 6 bases from V and 2 bases from J, with 19 bases between. CDR3 length: 17 residues. CDR1 MRHNA and CDR2 SNTAGT come from the germline V gene. In nucleotides, the CDR3 is TGTGCCAGCAGCCGATCCCCCCTCAGGGCTAACACCGGGGAGCTGTTTTTT. Amino acids: CASSRSPLRANTGELFF.

The V gene is TRBV3-1 (or the pseudogene TRBV3-2), the J gene TRBJ1-6; tentative D call: TRBD1 (6 bases). V lost 2 bases, J lost 10 bases, and 9 bases lay in between. Germline V gives CDR1 LGHDT, CDR2 YNNKEL (reference sequence). This CDR3 contains 13 residues. This CDR3 reads CASSQTGRSPLHF. For the CDR3, the DNA is TGTGCCAGCAGCCAAACAGGGAGATCACCCCTCCACTTT.

This clone was recorded once. The chain uses TRBV19 and TRBJ2-3; the match to TRBD2 covers 9 bases. V was pared by 5 bases and J by 2 bases, with 8 bases of the junction left unmatched. Germline V gene lookup returns CDR1 LNHDA and CDR2 SQIVND (reference sequence). The CDR3 runs 16 residues. CDR3 loop: CASSRGRGGLTDTQYF. CDR3 in DNA: TGTGCCAGTAGTCGGGGGCGGGGGGGCCTCACAGATACGCAGTATTTT.

The rearrangement joins TRBV5-1 to TRBJ2-2, with D maybe TRBD1 (6 bases). This CDR3 contains 16 residues. Trimming pared 3 bases from V and 3 bases from J, leaving 15 bases between. From germline, CDR1 is SGHRS and CDR2 YFSETQ. The chain's CDR3 is CASSSDSGPYTGELFF. The CDR3 DNA reads as TGCGCCAGCAGCTCGGACAGCGGTCCCTACACCGGGGAGCTGTTTTTT.